One sample yielded the 5 T cell receptor beta chains listed below, sequenced in a study of blood T cell repertoires in COVID-19. Using immunoSEQ multiplex PCR, the repertoire was profiled, and TCRdb retains in-frame clones only, with some absent. Of 15,000 to 20,000 clones listed, 70% to 90% are singletons. The sample was peripheral blood. The source is a man aged 65 to 85 with acute or convalescent COVID-19.

The rearrangement joins TRBV6-5 to TRBJ2-1; unclear D gene. Trimming pared 4 bases from V and 5 bases from J, leaving 12 bases between. This CDR3 spans 14 amino acids. In germline, CDR1 is MNHEY, CDR2 SVGAGI. CDR3 region: CASSSNSPNNEQFF. For the CDR3, the DNA is TGTGCCAGCAGTTCCAACTCTCCAAACAATGAGCAGTTCTTC.

The chain joins TRBV10-3 to TRBJ2-7; 13 positions agree with TRBD2. CDR1 is ENHRY, CDR2 SYGVKD, per germline. This CDR3 is 15 amino acids long. V shed 6 bases and J 0 bases; nucleotides not matched to a gene: 2. CDR3 nucleotide sequence: TGTGCCATCAGCCGGACTAGCGGGAGCTCCTACGAGCAGTACTTC. This sequence encodes CAISRTSGSSYEQYF.

The chain couples TRBV5-4 to TRBJ2-5; 13 positions agree with TRBD2. Germline CDR1 is SGHNT and CDR2 is YYREEE (reference sequence). This CDR3 is built from 15 residues. The V segment lost 4 bases and the J segment 4 bases; nucleotides outside the gene matches: 4. The CDR3 loop is CASSPGTSGTETQYF. The CDR3 coding sequence is TGTGCCAGCAGCCCGGGGACTAGCGGGACAGAGACCCAGTACTTC.

This sequence joins TRBV19 and TRBJ2-3; possibly TRBD1 for D (5 bases). The CDR3 runs 14 residues. Germline CDR1 is LNHDA and CDR2 is SQIVND (reference sequence). The V and J ends lost 7 bases and 0 bases respectively, with 11 bases between them. DNA of the CDR3: TGTGCCAGTACCTATGACAGCAGCACAGATACGCAGTATTTT. It is translated as CASTYDSSTDTQYF.

This chain uses TRBV7-9 with TRBJ1-2; D unresolved. The CDR3 length is 16 residues. With 1 base removed from V and 0 bases from J, the gap between germline ends came to 12 bases. Germline loops: CDR1 SEHNR, CDR2 FQNEAQ (reference sequence). The CDR3 protein is CASSLGRRETNYGYTF. Written as DNA, the CDR3 is TGTGCCAGCAGCTTAGGAAGACGGGAGACTAACTATGGCTACACCTTC.